The rows below give T cell receptor beta chains drawn from one sample of a study of response to subunit inactivated influenza vaccine. TCRdb independently ran MiXCR on the RT-PCR reads; one entry per CDR3 protein. The table has about 800,000 distinct CDR3 sequences, 21% seen once. Sequenced material: PBMCs from blood, taken 5 days after vaccination. These receptors all stem from a man aged 50-60 years who received an inactivated influenza vaccine. Each CDR3 is given with its conserved first and last residue. The D gene is left open where the match is weak. Not all rows give a size; the values are once, few, many and, for expanded clones, a class.

.	TRBV9	TRBD1	TRBJ2-7	TGTGCCAGCAGCCCCCGCCCTGGACAGGGGTCCGAGCAGTACTTC	CASSPRPGQGSEQYF
few	TRBV20-1	.	TRBJ1-2	TGCAGTGCCCGGGACAACAACTATGGCTACACCTTC	CSARDNNYGYTF
.	TRBV28	TRBD2	TRBJ2-3	TGTGCCAGCAGTTTAGGGATGCGTGGACTAGCGGGAGATACGCAGTATTTT	CASSLGMRGLAGDTQYF
.	TRBV7-9	.	TRBJ2-7	TGTGCCAGCAGCGAGACAGGCGCTCTATTCTACGAGCAGTACTTC	CASSETGALFYEQYF
.	TRBV19	TRBD1	TRBJ2-7	TGTGCCAGTAGTATTCGGACAGGGGGCGTATACGAGCAGTACTTC	CASSIRTGGVYEQYF
many	TRBV5-1	.	TRBJ1-2	TGCGCCAGCAGGGATCTAACAGGTTGGAACTATGGCTACACCTTC	CASRDLTGWNYGYTF
many	TRBV20-1	TRBD2	TRBJ2-1	TGCAGTGCGTCCGGGGGGGGGTCAGTACAGAATGAGCAGTTCTTC	CSASGGGSVQNEQFF
few	TRBV5-1	.	TRBJ2-3	TGCGCCAGCAGCTCCAGTACAGGGACCCCCCGCACAGATACGCAGTATTTT	CASSSSTGTPRTDTQYF
.	TRBV3-1	TRBD2	TRBJ2-2	TGTGCCATCAGTCCCGGGACTAGCGGGAGGGCCGTGGACACCGGGGAGCTGTTTTTT	CAISPGTSGRAVDTGELFF
few	TRBV6-6	TRBD2	TRBJ2-7	TGTGCCAGCATAATGCCTAGCGGCGAGCAGTACTTC	CASIMPSGEQYF
few	TRBV5-1	TRBD1	TRBJ1-2	TGCGCCAGCAGCTCCGGACAGGCCCTAAACTATGGCTACACCTTC	CASSSGQALNYGYTF
many	TRBV5-1	.	TRBJ1-4	TGCGCCAGCAGCTGGAGGACGGGAAATGAAAAACTGTTTTTT	CASSWRTGNEKLFF
.	TRBV4-3	TRBD2	TRBJ2-7	TGCGCCAGCAGCCTGATAGCGGGGGGGCCCTACGAGCAGTACTTC	CASSLIAGGPYEQYF
few	TRBV28	TRBD1	TRBJ2-1	TGTGCCAGCAGTTTCGGGACAGCGGTATATGAGCAGTTCTTC	CASSFGTAVYEQFF
many	TRBV29-1	.	TRBJ1-5	TGCAGCGTTGCACAGGCTAATAGCAATCAGCCCCAGCATTTT	CSVAQANSNQPQHF
.	TRBV7-9	TRBD1	TRBJ2-1	TGTGCCAGCAGCCGACTCCTTGGACAGGGGAGGAATGAGCAGTTCTTC	CASSRLLGQGRNEQFF
.	TRBV25-1	TRBD1	TRBJ1-4	TGTGCCAGCAGTGACCCCCAGGGGGCTGGTGAAAAACTGTTTTTT	CASSDPQGAGEKLFF
.	TRBV7-2	.	TRBJ2-5	TGTGCCAGCAGCTTAGCAAGGGTTCGAGGACGGGAGACCCAGTACTTC	CASSLARVRGRETQYF
few	TRBV7-2	.	TRBJ2-7	TGTGCCAGCAGCTTATCTGGGACACACTCCTACGAGCAGTACTTC	CASSLSGTHSYEQYF
.	TRBV15	TRBD1	TRBJ2-4	TGTGCCACCAGCAGAGATAAACAGGGGAAAAACATTCAGTACTTC	CATSRDKQGKNIQYF
.	TRBV29-1	.	TRBJ1-3	TGCAGCGTTGAGGCTTCAGGGTACGGAAACACCATATATTTT	CSVEASGYGNTIYF
.	TRBV7-9	.	TRBJ2-2	TGTGCCAGCAGCGGCAGGGGAGCTGGGGAGCTGTTTTTT	CASSGRGAGELFF
few	TRBV2	TRBD1	TRBJ1-2	TGTGCCAGCAGGACAGGGGCGGCTTCTAACTATGGCTACACCTTC	CASRTGAASNYGYTF
few	TRBV9	.	TRBJ1-2	TGTGCCAGCAGCGGAGACAGTCTTTATGGCTACACCTTC	CASSGDSLYGYTF
.	TRBV25-1	.	TRBJ2-4	TGTGCCAGCAGTGAATTGGGGGTTGGGGCCAAAAACATTCAGTACTTC	CASSELGVGAKNIQYF
.	TRBV20-1	.	TRBJ2-5	TGCAGTGCTAGAGATGTCCGCAAAAGTGTGGGGACCCAGTACTTC	CSARDVRKSVGTQYF
.	TRBV19	.	TRBJ1-5	TGTGCCAGTAGTATAGCCCTCCAGCCCCAGCATTTT	CASSIALQPQHF
few	TRBV6-2/TRBV6-3	.	TRBJ2-2	TGTGCCAGCACAGCGACCCTGGGGACCGGGGAGCTGTTTTTT	CASTATLGTGELFF
few	TRBV20-1	.	TRBJ2-5	TGCAGTGCTAGAGATTTTGTTGGGGACGGACAAGAGACCCAGTACTTC	CSARDFVGDGQETQYF
.	TRBV20-1	.	TRBJ1-6	TGCAGTGCTAGCTATGGGACCGGGAATTCACCCCTCCACTTT	CSASYGTGNSPLHF
few	TRBV20-1	.	TRBJ1-2	TGCAGTGCTAGGGTGGGTGAGGGCTACACCTTC	CSARVGEGYTF
.	TRBV15	TRBD2	TRBJ2-1	TGTGCCACCAGCAGAGTTCGACTAGCGGATAACAATGAGCAGTTCTTC	CATSRVRLADNNEQFF
few	TRBV20-1	TRBD2	TRBJ2-3	TGCAGTGCTAGAGATCGAGCTAGCGGGACGACCACAGATACGCAGTATTTT	CSARDRASGTTTDTQYF
many	TRBV5-1	TRBD1	TRBJ2-7	TGCGCCAGCAGCTTGGTACAGGGGTCTTCCTACGAGCAGTACTTC	CASSLVQGSSYEQYF
.	TRBV7-3	.	TRBJ2-1	TGTGCCAGCAGCTTAAACCAACTTGAGCAGTTCTTC	CASSLNQLEQFF
once	TRBV14	.	TRBJ2-7	TGTGCCAGCAGCCCCTCGACCACCTACGAGCAGTACTTC	CASSPSTTYEQYF
few	TRBV10-3	TRBD1	TRBJ2-1	TGTGCCACAAGGACAGGCGACAATGAGCAGTTCTTC	CATRTGDNEQFF
few	TRBV6-5	TRBD1	TRBJ2-3	TGTGCCAGCAGTTGGAGACAGGGAGATACGCAGTATTTT	CASSWRQGDTQYF
few	TRBV5-1	.	TRBJ2-3	TGCGCCAGCAGCTTGGGCCGAACGGGGCTATTGATAGATACGCAGTATTTT	CASSLGRTGLLIDTQYF
.	TRBV7-6	TRBD1	TRBJ2-1	TGTGCCAGCAGCCATGCCGGGACAGGGGGCGGAAGTTGGAATGAGCAGTTCTTC	CASSHAGTGGGSWNEQFF
.	TRBV6-4	.	TRBJ2-1	TGTGCCAGCAGTGACCCCTGGACACCTTACAATGAGCAGTTCTTC	CASSDPWTPYNEQFF
.	TRBV7-2	.	TRBJ2-3	TGTGCCAGCAGCTTAATCCGGGGGCAGACAGATACGCAGTATTTT	CASSLIRGQTDTQYF
.	TRBV10-1	.	TRBJ2-3	TGCGCCAGCAGTGAGTGGCTAGAAGGCACAGATACGCAGTATTTT	CASSEWLEGTDTQYF
many	TRBV7-9	TRBD1	TRBJ1-1	TGTGCCAGCAGCGACTATCTGGGACAGATGAACACTGAAGCTTTCTTT	CASSDYLGQMNTEAFF
few	TRBV10-2	TRBD1	TRBJ2-7	TGCGCCAGCAGTGGACAGGGGGCGTCCTACGAGCAGTACTTC	CASSGQGASYEQYF
.	TRBV11-3	TRBD1	TRBJ2-4	TGTGCCAGCAGCCGACAGGGTTCGGACATTCAGTACTTC	CASSRQGSDIQYF
few	TRBV10-3	.	TRBJ2-5	TGTGCCATCAGTGTGAGCCCCACCCAAGAGACCCAGTACTTC	CAISVSPTQETQYF
few	TRBV30	.	TRBJ1-5	TGTGCCTGGAGTGTACAATCAGGGCTGGATCAGCCCCAGCATTTT	CAWSVQSGLDQPQHF
.	TRBV6-5	.	TRBJ2-7	TGTGCCAGCAGTTACTCGAGTGCAGGGTGGAACGAGCAGTACTTC	CASSYSSAGWNEQYF
few	TRBV6-1	.	TRBJ2-1	TGTGCCAGCAGTCGGTACGGGGGCGGAAATGAGCAGTTCTTC	CASSRYGGGNEQFF
.	TRBV20-1	.	TRBJ1-1	TGCAGTGCTAGTGCTACGACGGGGGTATTAGAATCTTTCTTT	CSASATTGVLESFF
few	TRBV12-3/TRBV12-4	.	TRBJ2-1	TGTGCCAGCAGTTTAGCGGTGACTAGAGGCAGTAATGAGCAGTTCTTC	CASSLAVTRGSNEQFF
few	TRBV7-2	.	TRBJ2-1	TGTGCCAGCACACCACCAAACGGCAATGAGCAGTTCTTC	CASTPPNGNEQFF
many	TRBV12-3/TRBV12-4	.	TRBJ1-1	TGTGCCAGCAGTCCGACTGGGGCTTTGGTAGCTTTCTTT	CASSPTGALVAFF
few	TRBV6-2/TRBV6-3	.	TRBJ2-5	TGTGCCAGCAGTTACTCGCAGACCCAGTACTTC	CASSYSQTQYF
few	TRBV6-5	TRBD2	TRBJ2-7	TGTGCCAGCAGTTCTCTTCTCGGAGGGGGCGCGGGAGGGACCTACGAGCAGTACTTC	CASSSLLGGGAGGTYEQYF
.	TRBV21-1	.	TRBJ2-5	TGTGCCAGCAGGGGGGACTTGGGGACCCAGTACTTC	CASRGDLGTQYF
.	TRBV30	TRBD2	TRBJ2-5	TGTGCCTGGAGACCTGGACTAGCGGGACAAGAGACCCAGTACTTC	CAWRPGLAGQETQYF
.	TRBV4-2	TRBD2	TRBJ2-3	TGTGCCAGCAGCCCAACGGGACTAGCGGGAGGGAGAACAGATACGCAGTATTTT	CASSPTGLAGGRTDTQYF
few	TRBV20-1	TRBD2	TRBJ2-7	TGCAGTGCGGGACTAGTATCCTACGAGCAGTACTTC	CSAGLVSYEQYF